Listed here are 12 T cell receptor beta chains from one sample, sequenced in a study of blood T cell repertoires in COVID-19. Measured with immunoSEQ multiplex PCR; TCRdb has only the in-frame clones, and not every one. This sample has some 100,000 clones, with 85% to 95% found just once. The sample was peripheral blood. All receptors derive from a woman aged 55-75 years with active COVID-19.

The genes are TRBV9 and TRBJ2-3; possible D gene TRBD1, 6 bases. V was trimmed by 3 bases and J by 1 base, leaving 12 bases between them. Germline V gene lookup returns CDR1 SGDLS and CDR2 YYNGEE. The CDR3 totals 15 residues. This chain's CDR3 is CASSGDILGTDTQYF. The CDR3 DNA reads TGTGCCAGCAGCGGGGACATTCTCGGCACAGATACGCAGTATTTT.

The chain links TRBV7-8 to TRBJ1-5; 7 nucleotides match TRBD1. This CDR3 is 14 amino acids long. Germline V gives CDR1 SGHVS, CDR2 FQNEAQ. The V gene end was trimmed by 5 bases and the J gene end by 7 bases; junction bases not matched to a gene: 8. CDR3: CASSRTGVGQPQHF. CDR3 bases: TGTGCCAGCAGCCGTACAGGGGTGGGCCAGCCCCAGCATTTT. Complete variable domain (other parts from reference TRBV7-8 and TRBJ1-5): GAGVSQSPRYKVAKRGQDVALRCDPISGHVSLFWYQQALGQGPEFLTYFQNEAQLDKSGLPSDRFFAERPEGSVSTLKIQRTQQEDSAVYLCASSRTGVGQPQHFGDGTRLSIL.

V gene TRBV5-4 combines with J gene TRBJ2-7; TRBD2 agrees at 10 bases. CDR1 and CDR2 from the germline V gene are SGHNT and YYREEE (reference sequence). The CDR3 consists of 16 residues. V trimming: 0 bases; J trimming: 3 bases; junction bases outside the gene matches: 6. The CDR3 reads CASSLASASGSYEQYF. The DNA for the CDR3 is TGTGCCAGCAGCTTGGCCTCGGCTAGCGGGAGCTACGAGCAGTACTTC.

The rearrangement links TRBV9 to TRBJ2-2; TRBD1 might be the D (5 bases). Trimming left V 4 bases short and J 1 base short, with 20 bases between. CDR1 SGDLS and CDR2 YYNGEE come from the germline V gene. CDR3 length: 18 residues. The CDR3 here is CASSPHAGSYMNTGELFF. The CDR3 DNA follows: TGTGCCAGCAGCCCACACGCAGGGTCCTATATGAACACCGGGGAGCTGTTTTTT.

The V and J genes are TRBV6-2 or TRBV6-3 and TRBJ2-2, with 14 positions matching TRBD2. Germline CDR1 reads MNHEY; CDR2 reads SVGEGT. The CDR3 covers 18 residues. J lost 2 bases, V lost 2 bases, and 4 bases had no gene match. CDR3 DNA: TGTGCCAGCAGTTACGGGACTAGCGGGGGAAAAAACACCGGGGAGCTGTTTTTT. It is translated as CASSYGTSGGKNTGELFF.

The V and J genes are TRBV29-1 and TRBJ1-1; TRBD1 matches at 9 bases. Germline V gives CDR1 SQVTM, CDR2 ANQGSEA. This CDR3 region has 14 residues. V was clipped by 7 bases and J by 4 bases; unmatched bases: 10. The CDR3 loop is CSAQRTGAITEAFF. In DNA form, the CDR3 reads TGCAGCGCCCAACGGACAGGGGCAATCACTGAAGCTTTCTTT. Full variable domain (rest looked up from reference TRBV29-1 and TRBJ1-1): SAVISQKPSRDICQRGTSLTIQCQVDSQVTMMFWYRQQPGQSLTLIATANQGSEATYESGFVIDKFPISRPNLTFSTLTVSNMSPEDSSIYLCSAQRTGAITEAFFGQGTRLTVV.

The chain recombines TRBV28 with TRBJ2-7, with 7 bases identical to TRBD1. The CDR3 runs 15 residues. With V trimmed by 5 bases and J by 1 base, 8 bases remained unmatched. Germline V CDR1 and CDR2: MDHEN, SYDVKM. In DNA form, the CDR3 reads TGTGCCAGCAGTAAACAGGGGCCCTCATCCTACGAGCAGTACTTC. Translation gives CASSKQGPSSYEQYF.

This clone showed up just a few times. In nucleotides, the CDR3 is TGTGCCAGCAGCTGGCAGAACACTGAAGCTTTCTTT. Translating gives CASSWQNTEAFF. This chain links TRBV7-9 with TRBJ1-1; D remains ambiguous. V was shortened by 4 bases and J by 1 base, with 4 bases between the two germline ends. The V gene's germline CDR1 is SEHNR and CDR2 FQNEAQ (reference sequence). The length of the CDR3 is 12 residues.

V is TRBV18 and J is TRBJ1-2; weak D call: TRBD1 (5 bases). The V end lost 6 bases, the J end lost 0 bases, and 8 bases lay between the germline ends. The CDR3 loop spans 13 amino acids. CDR1 and CDR2 (germline): KGHSH, LQKENI. The CDR3 region is CASSTDTNYGYTF. The CDR3 DNA reads as TGTGCCAGCTCGACGGACACTAACTATGGCTACACCTTC. Variable domain in full (rest from reference TRBV18 and TRBJ1-2): NAGVMQNPRHLVRRRGQEARLRCSPMKGHSHVYWYRQLPEEGLKFMVYLQKENIIDESGMPKERFSAEFPKEGPSILRIQQVVRGDSAAYFCASSTDTNYGYTFGSGTRLTVV.

V and J are TRBV5-1 and TRBJ1-3; D is ambiguous. V was trimmed by 0 bases and J by 4 bases, leaving 11 bases between them. CDR1 is SGHRS, CDR2 YFSETQ, per germline. This CDR3 is built from 15 residues. CDR3: CASSLGARVGNTIYF. The DNA of the CDR3 is TGCGCCAGCAGCTTGGGGGCGCGGGTCGGAAACACCATATATTTT.

The chain joins TRBV29-1 to TRBJ2-3; tentative D call: TRBD2 (5 bases). The CDR3 runs to 13 residues. The germline V gene encodes CDR1 SQVTM and CDR2 ANQGSEA. V lost 7 bases and J 0 bases, leaving 11 bases between the germline ends. CDR3 residues: CSGSGASTDTQYF. CDR3 nucleotides: TGCAGCGGAAGCGGAGCTAGCACAGATACGCAGTATTTT.

V gene TRBV19 combines with J gene TRBJ2-2; 7 nucleotides align to TRBD1. Trimming cost V 3 bases and J 3 bases; bases outside gene matches: 13. The CDR3 has 18 amino acids. Germline CDR1 reads LNHDA; CDR2 reads SQIVND (reference sequence). CDR3 protein: CASSIRRQGGTDTGELFF. CDR3 bases: TGTGCCAGTAGTATCCGTAGACAGGGCGGAACGGACACCGGGGAGCTGTTTTTT.